The subject of this entry is one T cell receptor beta chain. Noted treatment: oral pan-JAK inhibitor, 5-10 mg twice daily. CD4+ and CD8+ T cells were sorted from PBMCs. This sample stems from a study of CD8+ T cells in alopecia areata. In the study overall: Treated patients took oral tofacitinib at 5 to 10 mg twice daily. Patients took tofacitinib for 6 to 18 months, followed by 6 drug-free months.

The sequencing template was cDNA reverse transcribed from extracted RNA. Some clones are missing from TCRdb's copy, which holds only in-frame ones; the method was immunoSEQ multiplex PCR. The sample lists 110,000 to 150,000 clones, about 51% occurring once. Trimming took 2 bases from V and 0 from J; bases not matched to a gene: 5. Germline CDR1 reads KGHSH; CDR2 reads LQKENI. The CDR3 is made up of 16 amino acids. This TCR was sampled from a human donor with alopecia areata. This sequence joins TRBV18 and TRBJ2-7; 9 bases are shared with TRBD1. The sample in question was CD8+ T cells sorted from blood, obtained at week 4, from a patient treated with tofacitinib. CDR3 DNA: TGTGCCAGCTCACCAGTCCCGGGACAGGGCTCCTACGAGCAGTACTTC. It specifies CASSPVPGQGSYEQYF.